This T cell receptor (beta chain) was captured in a study of blood T cell repertoires in COVID-19. Study as a whole: Samples of COVID-19 (acute and convalescent) were obtained from the United States, Italy and Spain. Sources were T cells, B-cell-depleted T cells, or PBMCs; the material itself was cDNA or gDNA.

Sequencing was performed with immunoSEQ multiplex PCR; in TCRdb, only in-frame clones are kept and a portion is missing. The data show more than 200,000 clones, around 87% seen once. The Seattle patients, enrolled during active infection, were followed longitudinally. The CDR3 runs to 18 residues. Trimming took 5 bases from V and 2 from J; bases not matched to a gene: 9. Germline-derived CDR1 and CDR2 are MNHEY and SMNVEV (reference sequence). The genes are TRBV27 and TRBJ2-3; 14 positions agree with TRBD2. The sample consisted of peripheral blood. This TCR was sampled from an older woman with COVID-19, enrolled during active disease. CDR3 in amino acids: CASSLGLAGGPFTDTQYF. The CDR3 coding sequence is TGTGCCAGCAGTCTCGGACTAGCGGGAGGACCTTTCACAGATACGCAGTATTTT.